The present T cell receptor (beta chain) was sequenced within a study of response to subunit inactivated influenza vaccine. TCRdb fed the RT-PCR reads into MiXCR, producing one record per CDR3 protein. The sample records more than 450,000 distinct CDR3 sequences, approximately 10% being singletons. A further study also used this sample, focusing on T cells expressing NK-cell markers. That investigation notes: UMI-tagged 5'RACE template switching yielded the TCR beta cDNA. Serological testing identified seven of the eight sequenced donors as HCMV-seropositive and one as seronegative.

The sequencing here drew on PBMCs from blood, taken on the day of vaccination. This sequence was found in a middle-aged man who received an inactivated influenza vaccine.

The CDR3 region has the DNA TGTGCCAGCAGCCTCACAACGGGGGGGCTGTTGGGACTAGCCAAAAACATTCAGTACTTC. Translating it yields CASSLTTGGLLGLAKNIQYF. The V gene is TRBV11-2, the J gene TRBJ2-4, with 8 bases that match TRBD2. The CDR3 has 20 amino acids. V dropped 5 bases and J dropped 0; count of bases not matched to a gene: 18. CDR1 is SGHAT, CDR2 FQNNGV, per germline.